This T cell receptor beta chain was recovered during a study of cytomegalovirus exposure and HLA in healthy donors. Study findings and constraints: A later analysis associated 16,951 TCR beta sequences with HLA alleles at a 0.05 false discovery rate. There were several of the most significant clusters that appeared linked to common viral pathogens in a later analysis. The records held CMV serostatus as the only immune exposure information.

Regarding this clone: What it binds is not known.

The CDR3 spans 14 residues. Germline V gene sequence: CDR1 MGHRA, CDR2 YSYEKL. The V and J ends lost 4 bases and 3 bases, in that order; junction bases with no gene match: 2. PCR amplification relied on 60 Vbeta primers (plus 13 Jbeta primers). Original methodology: An analysis that came later counted 80 million or so unique TCR beta chains, some 11 million shared. The assay was immunoSEQ multiplex PCR, and TCRdb's table has in-frame clones only and misses some. That table is the source of V, J and clone size, and D and trimming were worked out from the DNA. The sample holds approximately 150,000 clones, approximately 78% seen once.

The genes are TRBV4-1 and TRBJ2-7, with 11 positions matching TRBD2. Sequencing was performed on PBMCs. The sequence was collected from a female donor in good health and CMV-seronegative. CDR3 amino acids: CASSLGTSGYEQYF. The DNA of the CDR3 is TGCGCCAGCAGCCTGGGGACTAGCGGCTACGAGCAGTACTTC.